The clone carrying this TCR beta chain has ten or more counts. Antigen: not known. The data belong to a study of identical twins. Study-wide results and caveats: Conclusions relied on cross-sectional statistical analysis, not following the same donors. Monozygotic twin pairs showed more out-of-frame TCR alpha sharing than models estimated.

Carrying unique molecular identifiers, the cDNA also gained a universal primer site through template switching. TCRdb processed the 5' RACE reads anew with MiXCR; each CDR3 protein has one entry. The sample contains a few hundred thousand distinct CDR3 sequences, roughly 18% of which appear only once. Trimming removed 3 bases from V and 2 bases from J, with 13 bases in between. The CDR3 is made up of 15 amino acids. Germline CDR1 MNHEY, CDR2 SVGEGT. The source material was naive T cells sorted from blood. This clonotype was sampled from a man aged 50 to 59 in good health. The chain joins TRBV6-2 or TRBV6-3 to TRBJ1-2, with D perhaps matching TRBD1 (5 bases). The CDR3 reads CASSYWDLTNYGYTF. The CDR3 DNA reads TGTGCCAGCAGTTATTGGGACTTAACGAACTATGGCTACACCTTC.